This T cell receptor (beta chain) was sequenced for a study of T cell changes during pregnancy in multiple sclerosis (dated 2019 in TCRdb). Context from the whole study: In women with multiple sclerosis, the researchers looked at how the T cell repertoire shifted as pregnancy progressed.

The method behind the library was the immunoSEQ multiplex PCR assay. TCRdb carries this immuneACCESS record with in-frame sequences only. Its versions omit some clonotypes, under half of them owing to an unresolved V gene in the studies checked, with the rest unexplained. This sample comprises tens of thousands of clones, just over 90% of them detected only once. The ten largest clones capture 1.8% of the sample. On this clone itself: Which antigen it targets is not known. Base quality data are lacking; no much larger clone is found one base away.

Sequenced material: peripheral blood, taken after pregnancy. The source is a female donor with multiple sclerosis, enrolled in a pregnancy study.

The CDR3 has the sequence CASSLRVSTDTQYF. The DNA sequence follows: TGTGCCAGCAGCTTACGGGTTAGCACAGATACGCAGTATTTT. The chain is assembled from TRBV7-2 and TRBJ2-3; no D segment can be confidently identified. The V end loses 2 bases and the J end loses 0 bases, and a stretch of 6 bases separates them. Reading the germline V gene gives CDR1 SGHTA and CDR2 FQGNSA. CDR3 length: 14 amino acids, cysteine to phenylalanine. Here the CDR3 DNA is all that survives: 42 bases in frame from base 1.